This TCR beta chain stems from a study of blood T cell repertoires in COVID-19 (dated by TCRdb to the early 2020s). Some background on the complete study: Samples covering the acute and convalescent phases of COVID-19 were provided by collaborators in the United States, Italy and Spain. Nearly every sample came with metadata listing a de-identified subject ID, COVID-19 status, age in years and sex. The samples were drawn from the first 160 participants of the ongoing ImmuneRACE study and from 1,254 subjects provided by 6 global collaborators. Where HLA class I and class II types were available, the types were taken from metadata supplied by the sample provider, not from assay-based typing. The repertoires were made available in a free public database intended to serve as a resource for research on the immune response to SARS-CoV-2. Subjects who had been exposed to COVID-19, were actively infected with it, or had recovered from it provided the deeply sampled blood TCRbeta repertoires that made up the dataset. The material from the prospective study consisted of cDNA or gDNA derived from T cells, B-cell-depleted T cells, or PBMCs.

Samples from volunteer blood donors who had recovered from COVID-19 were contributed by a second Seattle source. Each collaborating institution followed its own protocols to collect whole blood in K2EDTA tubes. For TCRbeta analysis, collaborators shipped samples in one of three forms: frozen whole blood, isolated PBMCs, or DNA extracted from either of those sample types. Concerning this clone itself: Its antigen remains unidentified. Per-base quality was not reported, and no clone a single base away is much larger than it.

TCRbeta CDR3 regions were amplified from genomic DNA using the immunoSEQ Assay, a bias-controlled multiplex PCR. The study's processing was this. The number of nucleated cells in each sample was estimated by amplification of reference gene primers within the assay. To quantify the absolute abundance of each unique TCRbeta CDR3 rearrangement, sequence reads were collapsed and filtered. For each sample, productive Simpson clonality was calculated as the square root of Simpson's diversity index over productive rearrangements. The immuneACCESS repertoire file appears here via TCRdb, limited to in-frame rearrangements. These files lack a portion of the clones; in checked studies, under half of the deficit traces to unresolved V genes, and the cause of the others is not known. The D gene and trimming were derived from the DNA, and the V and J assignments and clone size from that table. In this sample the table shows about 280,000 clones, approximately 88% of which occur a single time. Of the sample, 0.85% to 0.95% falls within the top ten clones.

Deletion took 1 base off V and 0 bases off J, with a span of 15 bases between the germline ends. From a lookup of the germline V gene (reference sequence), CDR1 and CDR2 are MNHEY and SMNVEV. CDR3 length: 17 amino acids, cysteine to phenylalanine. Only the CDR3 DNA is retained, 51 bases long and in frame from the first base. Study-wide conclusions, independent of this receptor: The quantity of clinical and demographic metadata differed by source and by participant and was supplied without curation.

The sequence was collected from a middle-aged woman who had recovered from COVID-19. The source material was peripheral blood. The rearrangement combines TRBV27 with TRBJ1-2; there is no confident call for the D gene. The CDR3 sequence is CASSLLYSERTNYGYTF. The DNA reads TGTGCCAGCAGTTTATTATACAGCGAGCGGACTAACTATGGCTACACCTTC.